This T cell receptor (beta chain) was sequenced during a study of T cell changes during pregnancy in multiple sclerosis (dated by TCRdb to the late 2010s). Turning to the overall study: The study examined how the T cell repertoire changed over the course of pregnancy in women with multiple sclerosis.

Counted from cysteine to phenylalanine, this CDR3 has 19 amino acids. Only the CDR3 DNA stays, 57 bases, in frame from base 1. CDR1 and CDR2 are drawn from the germline V gene: MNHNS, SASEGT. For this chain, trimming is 3 bases at the V end and 9 bases at the J end, and the number of junction bases without a gene match is 17. Concerning this clone: It lacks a known antigen. Per-base qualities were not stored, and no clone one base away is much larger.

The library was generated by the immunoSEQ multiplex PCR assay. Not all clones reach the TCRdb copy of this immuneACCESS table, which keeps in-frame sequences only. Checked studies attribute under half of the gap to unresolved V genes and leave the rest unexplained. The sample records about 64,000 clones, roughly 88% of which are singletons. The ten biggest clones cover approximately 5.8% of the sample. The material was peripheral blood, obtained in the third trimester of pregnancy. The origin of this receptor is a female donor in good health, enrolled as a control in a pregnancy study. Recombination connected TRBV6-1 to TRBJ1-6, with 10 middle bases fitting TRBD1. For the CDR3, the sequence is CASSDGRDRGASSGSPLHF. The nucleotide sequence is TGTGCCAGCAGTGATGGGCGGGACAGGGGCGCGTCTAGTGGTTCACCCCTCCACTTT.